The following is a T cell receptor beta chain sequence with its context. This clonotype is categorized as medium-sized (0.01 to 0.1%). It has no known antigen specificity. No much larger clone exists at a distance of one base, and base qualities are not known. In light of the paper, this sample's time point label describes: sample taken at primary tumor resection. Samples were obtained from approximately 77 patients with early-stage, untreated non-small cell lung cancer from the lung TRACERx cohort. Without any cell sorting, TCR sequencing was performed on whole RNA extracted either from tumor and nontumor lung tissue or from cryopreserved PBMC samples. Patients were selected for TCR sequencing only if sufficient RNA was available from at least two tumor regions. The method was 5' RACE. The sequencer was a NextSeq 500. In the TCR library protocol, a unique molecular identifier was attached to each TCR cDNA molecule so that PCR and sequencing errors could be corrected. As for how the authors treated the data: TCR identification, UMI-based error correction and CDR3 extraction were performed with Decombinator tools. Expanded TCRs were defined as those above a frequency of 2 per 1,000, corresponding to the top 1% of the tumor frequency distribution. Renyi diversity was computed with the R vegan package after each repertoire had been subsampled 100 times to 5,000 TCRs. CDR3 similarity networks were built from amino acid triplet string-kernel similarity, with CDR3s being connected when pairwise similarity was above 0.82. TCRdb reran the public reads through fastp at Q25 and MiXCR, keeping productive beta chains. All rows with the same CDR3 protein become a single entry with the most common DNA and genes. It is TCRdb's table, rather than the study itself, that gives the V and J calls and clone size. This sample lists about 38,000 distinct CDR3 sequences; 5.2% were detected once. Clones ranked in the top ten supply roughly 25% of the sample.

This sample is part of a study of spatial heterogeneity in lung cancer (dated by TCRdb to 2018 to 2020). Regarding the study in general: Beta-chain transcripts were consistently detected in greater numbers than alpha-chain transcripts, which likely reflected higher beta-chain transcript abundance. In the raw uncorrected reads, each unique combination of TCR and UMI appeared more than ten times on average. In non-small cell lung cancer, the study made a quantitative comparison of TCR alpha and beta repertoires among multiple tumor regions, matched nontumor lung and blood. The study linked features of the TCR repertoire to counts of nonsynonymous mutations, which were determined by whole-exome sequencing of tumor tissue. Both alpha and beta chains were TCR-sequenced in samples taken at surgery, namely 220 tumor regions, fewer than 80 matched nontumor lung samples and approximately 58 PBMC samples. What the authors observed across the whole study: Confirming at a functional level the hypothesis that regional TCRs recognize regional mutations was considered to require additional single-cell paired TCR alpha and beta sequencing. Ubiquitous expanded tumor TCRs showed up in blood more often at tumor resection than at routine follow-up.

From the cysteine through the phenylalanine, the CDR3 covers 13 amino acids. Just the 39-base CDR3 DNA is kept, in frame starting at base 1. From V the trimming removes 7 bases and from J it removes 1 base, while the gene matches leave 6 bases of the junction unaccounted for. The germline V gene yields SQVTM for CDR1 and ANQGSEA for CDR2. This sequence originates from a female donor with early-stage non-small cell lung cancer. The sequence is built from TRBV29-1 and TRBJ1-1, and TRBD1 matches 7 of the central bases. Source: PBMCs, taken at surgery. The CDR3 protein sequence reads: CSAQTGRNTEAFF. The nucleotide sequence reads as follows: TGCAGCGCTCAGACAGGGAGGAACACTGAAGCTTTCTTT.